This T cell receptor beta chain was captured by sequencing in a study of blood T cell repertoires in COVID-19. Background on the study: Donors in the United States, Italy and Spain gave samples during acute or convalescent COVID-19. T cells, B-cell-depleted T cells, or PBMCs supplied cDNA or gDNA.

CDR1 is ENHRY, CDR2 SYGVKD, per germline. V was pared by 0 bases and J by 4 bases, with 2 bases of the junction left unmatched. The CDR3 is 14 residues long. Original data processing: The authors estimated nucleated cell counts from reference gene primer amplification. Assay used: immunoSEQ multiplex PCR; TCRdb lists only in-frame clones, some missing. V, J and clone size were drawn from that table, and D and trimming were deduced from the DNA. In the table there are some 45,000 clones, 80% of which are singletons. The TCR was taken from a man in his 70s with acute or convalescent COVID-19. The chain uses TRBV10-3 and TRBJ1-2; 7 nucleotides align to TRBD1. The source material was peripheral blood. The CDR3 here is CAISESDRAYGYTF. The CDR3 nucleotides are TGTGCCATCAGTGAGTCAGACAGGGCCTATGGCTACACCTTC.